A selection of T cell receptor beta chains follows, all from one sample in a study of beta chain features in type 1 diabetes. TCRdb keeps only in-frame clones here, not all; method: immunoSEQ multiplex PCR. The profile shows 450,000 or so clones, more than 9.5% of them singletons. Source material: naive CD4+ T cells from blood. The receptors here all came from a woman aged 18 to 35 in good health. The CDR3 runs from the conserved cysteine through the conserved F or W. Fields, in order: clone size, D gene, J gene, V gene, CDR3 protein, CDR3 DNA. D genes are given only for firm matches. The size entry is marked missing in some rows and otherwise reads once, few, many or a size class.

NA	NA	TRBJ2-7	TRBV4-2	CASSQDLRREQYF	TGTGCCAGCAGCCAAGATCTGCGCCGGGAGCAGTACTTC
few	NA	TRBJ1-1	TRBV19	CASTFEGNTEAFF	TGTGCCAGTACTTTCGAGGGGAACACTGAAGCTTTCTTT
NA	TRBD2	TRBJ2-1	TRBV11-3	CASSTRTSGRTANEQFF	TGTGCCAGCAGCACACGGACTAGCGGGAGAACGGCCAATGAGCAGTTCTTC
few	TRBD1	TRBJ2-4	TRBV7-2	CASSLEFGQGRVQYF	TGTGCCAGCAGCTTAGAATTCGGACAGGGGAGGGTTCAGTACTTC
NA	NA	TRBJ2-5	TRBV7-8	CASTRDYQETQYF	TGTGCCAGCACACGGGACTACCAAGAGACCCAGTACTTC
NA	NA	TRBJ2-5	TRBV11-1	CASSPQLVMGETQYF	TGTGCCAGCAGCCCGCAACTGGTCATGGGTGAGACCCAGTACTTC
few	NA	TRBJ1-2	TRBV4-2	CASSQTLTGSNYGYTF	TGTGCCAGCAGCCAGACCTTGACAGGATCTAACTATGGCTACACCTTC
once	NA	TRBJ1-2	TRBV7-9	CASSFIGNGYTF	TGTGCCAGCAGTTTTATAGGGAATGGCTACACCTTC
few	NA	TRBJ1-2	TRBV7-2	CASSWGHTANYGYTF	TGTGCCAGCAGCTGGGGCCATACAGCTAACTATGGCTACACCTTC
few	TRBD1	TRBJ2-7	TRBV18	CASSPDRDSYEQYF	TGTGCCAGCTCACCAGACAGGGACTCCTACGAGCAGTACTTC
few	TRBD1	TRBJ2-1	TRBV20-1	CSAWDRVEQFF	TGCAGTGCTTGGGACAGGGTTGAGCAGTTCTTC
NA	TRBD1	TRBJ1-4	TRBV19	CASSKLGTGNEKLFF	TGTGCCAGTAGTAAACTCGGGACAGGGAATGAAAAACTGTTTTTT
once	NA	TRBJ1-6	TRBV6-1	CASTTSGVRNSPLHF	TGTGCCAGCACCACATCAGGGGTTCGTAATTCACCCCTCCACTTT
few	NA	TRBJ1-1	TRBV7-9	CASTFGTGTLEAFF	TGTGCCAGCACCTTCGGAACAGGGACCCTCGAAGCTTTCTTT
few	TRBD2	TRBJ2-1	TRBV2	CASGSTGSLAGGYNEQFF	TGTGCCAGCGGATCGACAGGGTCCCTAGCGGGGGGTTACAATGAGCAGTTCTTC
NA	NA	TRBJ2-5	TRBV2	CASSEAPGQETQYF	TGTGCCAGCAGTGAAGCGCCGGGCCAAGAGACCCAGTACTTC
NA	NA	TRBJ1-1	TRBV6-1	CASSVGGFSGTEAFF	TGTGCCAGCAGTGTCGGAGGGTTCAGTGGGACTGAAGCTTTCTTT
NA	NA	TRBJ2-5	TRBV29-1	CSVNRGQETQYF	TGCAGCGTAAACCGGGGGCAAGAGACCCAGTACTTC
NA	NA	TRBJ1-1	TRBV5-1	CASSFNGRDTEAFF	TGCGCCAGCAGCTTCAACGGTCGGGACACTGAAGCTTTCTTT
NA	NA	TRBJ2-1	TRBV7-2	CASGFYNEQFF	TGTGCCAGCGGGTTCTACAATGAGCAGTTCTTC
NA	NA	TRBJ2-7	TRBV9	CASSVGSATEQYF	TGTGCCAGCAGCGTGGGTTCGGCGACCGAGCAGTACTTC
few	NA	TRBJ2-5	TRBV7-2	CASRRGISLVFQETQYF	TGTGCCAGCAGGCGGGGAATATCACTCGTTTTCCAAGAGACCCAGTACTTC
few	TRBD1	TRBJ2-1	TRBV25-1	CASSRTGSQFF	TGTGCCAGCAGTCGGACAGGGTCACAGTTCTTC